Each of the 30 T cell receptor beta chains below was sequenced from the same sample in a study of T cell responses to AZD1222 COVID-19 vaccine. Data came from immunoSEQ multiplex PCR; TCRdb stores just in-frame clones and leaves some out. This table holds about 150,000 clones, about 92% found once. Material: peripheral blood, obtained 28 days after the second AZD1222 dose. The origin of the receptors is an adult who received the AZD1222 COVID-19 vaccine.

V gene TRBV6-2 or TRBV6-3 combines with J gene TRBJ2-7; D ambiguous. V was pared by 2 bases and J by 2 bases, with 16 bases between. The germline CDR1 and CDR2 sequences are MNHEY and SVGEGT. This CDR3 has 16 amino acids. The CDR3 DNA sequence: TGTGCCAGCAGTTACGTGGCCGCCGGGCTTACCTACGAGCAGTACTTC. Amino acids: CASSYVAAGLTYEQYF.

The rearrangement uses TRBV3-1 (or the pseudogene TRBV3-2) and TRBJ2-7, with no clear D. The germline CDR1 and CDR2 sequences are LGHDT and YNNKEL (reference sequence). The CDR3 length is 12 residues. Trimming shortened V by 3 bases and J by 7 bases, and 10 bases separated the two germline ends. CDR3 residues: CASSQTPREQYF. For the CDR3, the DNA is TGTGCCAGCAGCCAGACCCCCCGGGAGCAGTACTTC.

The V call is TRBV6-2 or TRBV6-3, the J call TRBJ1-3; 7 bases fit TRBD1. The germline V gene encodes CDR1 MNHEY and CDR2 SVGEGT. Trimming removed 5 bases from V and 1 base from J; junction bases left unmatched: 11. The CDR3 length is 17 residues. For the CDR3, the DNA is TGTGCCAGCAGTAACCTAAGACAGGGCTTTTCTGGAAACACCATATATTTT. This sequence encodes CASSNLRQGFSGNTIYF.

The chain recombines TRBV6-5 with TRBJ2-2; D may match TRBD1 or TRBD2 (6 bases each). The V end was cut by 2 bases, the J end by 4 bases, with 14 bases between. The CDR3 is 16 residues long. Germline assignment: CDR1 MNHEY and CDR2 SVGAGI. Written as DNA, the CDR3 is TGTGCCAGCAGTTACGGGGTTAGGGGGGTCACCGGGGAGCTGTTTTTT. Residues: CASSYGVRGVTGELFF.

The chain links TRBV11-2 to TRBJ2-2; the D gene is possibly TRBD2 (5 bases). CDR3 length: 16 residues. Per germline, CDR1 SGHAT and CDR2 FQNNGV. V dropped 2 bases and J dropped 1 base, with 11 bases sitting between them. CDR3 nucleotides: TGTGCCAGCAGCTTAATCCGAGGGCTGAACACCGGGGAGCTGTTTTTT. Translation gives CASSLIRGLNTGELFF.

The chain has TRBV2 and TRBJ2-2; 12 nucleotides match TRBD1. The CDR3 has 16 amino acids. Germline assignment: CDR1 SNHLY and CDR2 FYNNEI. V was pared by 7 bases and J by 4 bases, with 7 bases of the junction left unmatched. The CDR3 DNA follows: TGTGCCAGCAAGGTCGGGACAGGGGGCGTCACCGGGGAGCTGTTTTTT. This gives the protein CASKVGTGGVTGELFF.

The V call is TRBV11-2, the J call TRBJ2-2; D not certain. The germline gives CDR1 SGHAT, CDR2 FQNNGV. The germline V and J ends were trimmed by 1 base and 5 bases, with 8 bases remaining between them. The CDR3 totals 14 residues. DNA of the CDR3: TGTGCCAGCAGCTTAGTCGCTCAAACCGGGGAGCTGTTTTTT. This encodes CASSLVAQTGELFF. The full variable domain, with the rest looked up from reference TRBV11-2 and TRBJ2-2, is EAGVAQSPRYKIIEKRQSVAFWCNPISGHATLYWYQQILGQGPKLLIQFQNNGVVDDSQLPKDRFSAERLKGVDSTLKIQPAKLEDSAVYLCASSLVAQTGELFFGEGSRLTVL.

This chain uses TRBV28 with TRBJ1-3, with D uncertain. Germline V lookup: CDR1 MDHEN, CDR2 SYDVKM. V lost 8 bases and J lost 4, with 12 bases in between. The CDR3 has 13 residues. CDR3 bases: TGTGCCAGCCTCGAGGTAGCCGGAAACACCATATATTTT. This gives the protein CASLEVAGNTIYF.

This rearrangement joins TRBV7-9 to TRBJ2-7; D perhaps matches TRBD1 (6 bases). CDR3 length: 16 amino acids. Germline V CDR1 and CDR2: SEHNR, FQNEAQ (reference sequence). Trimming shortened V by 4 bases and J by 4 bases, and 20 bases separated the two germline ends. The CDR3 DNA reads as TGTGCCAGCAGCTCCTTTCAAGGACAGCGCCCTTACGAGCAGTACTTC. It translates to CASSSFQGQRPYEQYF.

This chain joins TRBV27 and TRBJ2-7; weak D call: TRBD1 (6 bases). V shed 4 bases and J shed 3 bases, with 10 bases lying between them. Germline loops: CDR1 MNHEY, CDR2 SMNVEV (reference sequence). CDR3 length: 13 residues. The CDR3 region is CASSSRDIYEQYF. CDR3 nucleotide sequence: TGTGCCAGCAGTTCCCGGGACATCTACGAGCAGTACTTC.

The chain links TRBV5-1 to TRBJ2-7; 7 bases are shared with TRBD1. The V segment lost 0 bases and the J segment 5 bases; nucleotides outside the gene matches: 11. Germline-derived CDR1 and CDR2 are SGHRS and YFSETQ. The CDR3 covers 16 residues. The CDR3 loop is CASSLAATGSRNEQYF. The CDR3 coding sequence is TGCGCCAGCAGCTTGGCCGCGACAGGGAGTCGGAACGAGCAGTACTTC.

The chain has TRBV30 and TRBJ1-2, with D perhaps matching TRBD1 (5 bases). Trimming cost V 0 bases and J 7 bases, with 12 bases left between them. CDR1 and CDR2 from the germline V gene are GTSNPN and SVGIG (reference sequence). CDR3 length: 13 residues. For the CDR3, the DNA is TGTGCCTGGAGTGTAGGAGGGGAGGGTGGCTACACCTTC. This codes for CAWSVGGEGGYTF.

This clone occurred once. V and J are TRBV28 and TRBJ2-1; no definite D call. Trimming stripped 5 bases from V and 0 bases from J, with 8 bases between. Germline-derived CDR1 and CDR2 are MDHEN and SYDVKM. This CDR3 spans 14 amino acids. The CDR3: CASSGWSSYNEQFF. The CDR3 DNA follows: TGTGCCAGCAGTGGCTGGAGCTCCTACAATGAGCAGTTCTTC.

This rearrangement joins TRBV3-1 (or the pseudogene TRBV3-2) to TRBJ2-2, with D hard to call. CDR1 and CDR2 from the germline V gene are LGHDT and YNNKEL (reference sequence). Trimming stripped 0 bases from V and 6 bases from J, with 8 bases between. CDR3 length: 14 amino acids. CDR3 in amino acids: CASSQDDPPGELFF. As DNA, the CDR3 is TGTGCCAGCAGCCAAGACGATCCACCCGGGGAGCTGTTTTTT.

This clone was seen more than once but under ten times. The V gene is TRBV19, the J gene TRBJ1-6, with D maybe TRBD1 (5 bases). The germline gives CDR1 LNHDA, CDR2 SQIVND (reference sequence). The CDR3 extends over 15 amino acids. V lost 3 bases and J lost 7, with 13 bases in between. The CDR3 spells CASSMGQSANSPLHF. The CDR3 DNA reads TGTGCCAGTAGTATGGGGCAGTCCGCGAATTCACCCCTCCACTTT.

The genes are TRBV18 and TRBJ1-5, with 9 bases aligning to TRBD1. The length of the CDR3 is 16 residues. CDR1 KGHSH and CDR2 LQKENI come from the germline V gene. J was trimmed by 5 bases and V by 6 bases; bases with no gene match: 11. CDR3 residues: CASSPGTGHGDQPQHF. CDR3 coding DNA: TGTGCCAGCTCCCCAGGGACAGGGCACGGGGATCAGCCCCAGCATTTT.

The genes are TRBV28 and TRBJ1-5; TRBD1 agrees at 9 bases. The V and J ends lost 5 bases and 7 bases, in that order; junction bases with no gene match: 9. The germline V gene encodes CDR1 MDHEN and CDR2 SYDVKM. This CDR3 contains 15 residues. The CDR3 region has the DNA TGTGCCAGCAGTGGACAGGGGACCTATTGGCAGCCCCAGCATTTT. It yields the protein CASSGQGTYWQPQHF.

The chain is built from TRBV7-3 and TRBJ2-2, with a weak D call TRBD1 (6 bases). CDR3 length: 16 residues. Deletions cut 3 bases from V and 3 bases from J, with 14 bases between. The germline V gene has CDR1 SGHTA and CDR2 FQGTGA. Here the CDR3 reads CASSFRQGKDTGELFF. The CDR3 DNA is TGTGCCAGCAGCTTCAGGCAGGGGAAGGACACCGGGGAGCTGTTTTTT. Complete variable domain (other parts from reference TRBV7-3 and TRBJ2-2): GAGVSQTPSNKVTEKGKYVELRCDPISGHTALYWYRQSLGQGPEFLIYFQGTGAADDSGLPNDRFFAVRPEGSVSTLKIQRTERGDSAVYLCASSFRQGKDTGELFFGEGSRLTVL.

On this clone itself: Other DNA sequences in the same sample also yield this CDR3. V and J are TRBV27 and TRBJ1-1; 8 bases fit TRBD1. The ends lost 0 bases at V and 2 bases at J; junction bases unmatched: 2. Germline values: CDR1 MNHEY, CDR2 SMNVEV (reference sequence). The CDR3 sequence is 15 residues long. The CDR3 DNA sequence: TGTGCCAGCAGTTTATCCGGGACAGGAAACACTGAAGCTTTCTTT. Protein product: CASSLSGTGNTEAFF.

The chain employs TRBV6-5 and TRBJ2-7, with a possible D match to TRBD2 (5 bases). V lost 8 bases and J 2 bases, leaving 10 bases between the germline ends. The germline V gene has CDR1 MNHEY and CDR2 SVGAGI. The CDR3 has 12 residues. CDR3 DNA: TGTGCCAGCGGAGGTGCCACCTACGAGCAGTACTTC. This sequence encodes CASGGATYEQYF.

V gene TRBV5-6 combines with J gene TRBJ1-2; a weak D match, TRBD1 (6 bases). V lost 4 bases to trimming and J lost 1 base, with 11 bases between them. Germline V gives CDR1 SGHDT, CDR2 YYEEEE. The CDR3 is made up of 14 amino acids. The CDR3 protein is CASSPGTSNYGYTF. CDR3 bases: TGTGCCAGCAGCCCTGGGACAAGTAACTATGGCTACACCTTC.

This clone was found once. V gene TRBV18 combines with J gene TRBJ1-1; D gene ambiguous. Germline CDR1 and CDR2: KGHSH and LQKENI. V lost 2 bases to trimming and J lost 1 base, with 11 bases between them. This CDR3 has 15 residues. In DNA form, the CDR3 reads TGTGCCAGCTCACCAGAGGGTTTCGGGAACACTGAAGCTTTCTTT. It specifies CASSPEGFGNTEAFF.

This rearrangement joins TRBV20-1 to TRBJ1-5; TRBD1 aligns across 10 bases. The J segment lost 4 bases and the V segment lost 3 bases, leaving 9 bases of the junction unmatched. Germline V gene sequence: CDR1 DFQATT, CDR2 SNEGSKA (reference sequence). The CDR3 consists of 16 residues. The CDR3 region has the DNA TGCAGTGCTAGTGAAACCGGGACAGGGGTTAATCAGCCCCAGCATTTT. As protein: CSASETGTGVNQPQHF.

The chain joins TRBV24-1 to TRBJ2-1, with D perhaps matching TRBD2 (6 bases). The CDR3 covers 15 residues. Germline CDR1 KGHDR, CDR2 SFDVKD. V lost 3 bases and J lost 8, with 16 bases in between. The CDR3 DNA reads TGTGCCACCAGTGATCCCCCCGGGGGATTGGATGAGCAGTTCTTC. Translating gives CATSDPPGGLDEQFF.

J is TRBJ2-7 and V is TRBV3-1 (or the pseudogene TRBV3-2), with a weak D call TRBD2 (5 bases). Trimming left V 0 bases short and J 2 bases short, with 14 bases between. Germline V gene sequence: CDR1 LGHDT, CDR2 YNNKEL (reference sequence). This CDR3 spans 16 amino acids. The DNA of the CDR3 is TGTGCCAGCAGCCAAGATTACCGGCGGACTCCCTACGAGCAGTACTTC. This sequence encodes CASSQDYRRTPYEQYF.

The J gene is TRBJ1-1, the V gene TRBV27; 9 bases agree with TRBD1. Looked up from germline, CDR1 is MNHEY and CDR2 is SMNVEV (reference sequence). Trimming took 4 bases from V and 4 from J; bases not matched to a gene: 10. CDR3 length: 16 residues. CDR3 in amino acids: CASSSFNRGRSTEAFF. DNA for the CDR3: TGTGCCAGCAGTTCCTTTAACAGGGGGCGCAGCACTGAAGCTTTCTTT.

For the CDR3, the DNA is TGCGCCAGCAGCTTGGCCCAAACAGGGGACCTCACAGATACGCAGTATTTT. Its protein is CASSLAQTGDLTDTQYF. This chain joins TRBV5-1 and TRBJ2-3; 7 nucleotides align to TRBD1. The length of the CDR3 is 17 residues. The J segment lost 2 bases and the V segment lost 0 bases, leaving 9 bases of the junction unmatched. Germline V gene lookup returns CDR1 SGHRS and CDR2 YFSETQ.

This clone was detected only once. The rearrangement links TRBV5-6 to TRBJ1-3; D not certain. The CDR3 spans 16 residues. Germline V gene sequence: CDR1 SGHDT, CDR2 YYEEEE. Trimming took off 0 bases at V and 0 bases at J, with 10 bases between the two ends. DNA of the CDR3: TGTGCCAGCAGCTTGGCCGGGTCCGTCTCTGGAAACACCATATATTTT. It specifies CASSLAGSVSGNTIYF.

The chain uses TRBV6-2 or TRBV6-3 and TRBJ2-1, with no clear D. CDR3 length: 11 residues. CDR1 and CDR2 (germline): MNHEY, SVGEGT. V lost 5 bases and J 7 bases, leaving 6 bases between the germline ends. CDR3 region: CASSTGNEQFF. The DNA for the CDR3 is TGTGCCAGCAGTACCGGGAATGAGCAGTTCTTC.

V usage is TRBV7-9 and J usage is TRBJ2-7; D not resolved. Germline V gives CDR1 SEHNR, CDR2 FQNEAQ (reference sequence). The germline V and J ends were trimmed by 5 bases and 6 bases, with 17 bases remaining between them. The CDR3 covers 14 residues. The CDR3 sequence is CASSPSHPRAEQYF. Written as DNA, the CDR3 is TGTGCCAGCAGCCCATCACATCCCCGGGCCGAGCAGTACTTC.